This T cell receptor (beta chain) was retrieved from a study of T cell repertoires in cytomegalovirus infection. Study-level information: Peptides in the study included HLA-C-restricted and HLA-B-restricted CMV epitopes. A matching HLA type, together with CMV infection, was signaled by public TCR beta signatures. Study-level results: Dominating the ex vivo response were TCR beta clonotypes that were CMV-specific and HLA-C-restricted. Individuals carrying CMV plus the relevant HLA were identified by cumulative frequency of public TCR beta families.

Trimming pared 6 bases from V and 11 bases from J, leaving 14 bases between. The CDR3 is made up of 11 amino acids. CDR1 is SEHNR, CDR2 FQNEAQ, per germline (reference sequence). Each CDR3 protein gets one entry after TCRdb re-called the reads with MiXCR. Seen here are fewer than 900,000 distinct CDR3 sequences, about 27% observed once, and the top ten hold around 13%. A note on this clonotype: The antigen is undetermined.

The chain carries TRBV7-9 and TRBJ2-7; TRBD1 might be the D (5 bases). The material sequenced was cultured CD8+ T cells from PBMCs, taken from culture after CMV antigen stimulation. The receptor's source is a human donor in good health (CMV status not recorded). Some clones in this sample may be carry-over from other donors' samples. CDR3 residues: CASRESGAKYV. CDR3 nucleotide sequence: TGTGCCAGCAGGGAGAGTGGGGCAAAGTACGTC.